These 15 T cell receptor beta chains originate from one sample sequenced in a study of blood T cells in healthy people across ages. A second 7 to 11 cycle PCR used barcoded and J-beta primers. TCRdb reprocessed the 5' RACE reads via MiXCR and lists one record per CDR3 protein. Altogether 1.5 million to 2 million distinct CDR3 sequences are present, roughly 32% being singletons, with the ten largest covering over 9%. Material for sequencing was blood. These receptors were taken from a woman in her twenties or thirties in good health.

The sample holds many counts of this clonotype. The junction departs from germline at one end; a sequencing error may be responsible. The chain combines TRBV5-1 with TRBJ2-1; 11 bases agree with TRBD2. The germline V gene encodes CDR1 SGHRS and CDR2 YFSETQ. The CDR3 is 16 amino acids. The DNA for the CDR3 is TGTGCCAGCAGCTCCCTAGCGGGAGGATCCTACAATGAGCAGTTCTTC. Amino acids: CASSSLAGGSYNEQFF.

The chain joins TRBV11-2 to TRBJ2-3; D unclear. This CDR3 is 15 amino acids long. Germline V lookup: CDR1 SGHAT, CDR2 FQNNGV. Trimming left V 5 bases short and J 1 base short, with 13 bases between. The CDR3, as DNA: TGTGCCAGCAGCCCGAACGGCATACGCACAGATACGCAGTATTTT. Encoded protein: CASSPNGIRTDTQYF.

This clonotype was picked up many times. The J gene is TRBJ2-7, the V gene TRBV29-1, with 9 nucleotides matching TRBD1. The CDR3 has 14 residues. Per germline, CDR1 SQVTM and CDR2 ANQGSEA. Trimming removed 4 bases from V and 1 base from J; junction bases left unmatched: 5. The CDR3 spells CSVASGTGSYEQYF. CDR3 nucleotides: TGCAGCGTTGCATCGGGGACAGGGTCCTACGAGCAGTACTTC.

This clonotype occurred once. The chain recombines TRBV4-1 with TRBJ1-1; TRBD1 is a possible D gene (6 bases). V gave up 0 bases and J gave up 13 bases, with 15 bases separating them. The V gene's germline CDR1 is MGHRA and CDR2 YSYEKL. The CDR3 is 13 amino acids. Written as DNA, the CDR3 is TGCGCCAGCAGCCAAGAAAGGACAGCCGGGGGTTTCTTT. Translation: CASSQERTAGGFF.

The V call is TRBV12-3 or TRBV12-4, the J call TRBJ1-2; D is uncertain. The V end lost 6 bases, the J end lost 4 bases, and 12 bases lay between the germline ends. The CDR3 is 13 amino acids. As DNA, the CDR3 is TGTGCCAGCAGCTCGACCTCAACCTATGGCTACACCTTC. Protein: CASSSTSTYGYTF.

This clonotype was seen a few times. This rearrangement joins TRBV5-6 to TRBJ2-3; D gene uncertain. Germline V gives CDR1 SGHDT, CDR2 YYEEEE. CDR3 length: 15 residues. V was pared by 1 base and J by 2 bases, with 11 bases between. The CDR3 DNA reads as TGTGCCAGCAGCTTGAGGCAGAAGGACACAGATACGCAGTATTTT. This sequence encodes CASSLRQKDTDTQYF. Complete variable domain (other parts from reference TRBV5-6 and TRBJ2-3): DAGVTQSPTHLIKTRGQQVTLRCSPKSGHDTVSWYQQALGQGPQFIFQYYEEEERQRGNFPDRFSGHQFPNYSSELNVNALLLGDSALYLCASSLRQKDTDTQYFGPGTRLTVL.

V gene TRBV5-8 combines with J gene TRBJ2-1; 8 bases map to TRBD2. V lost 0 bases to trimming and J lost 8 bases; unmatched junction nucleotides: 7. In germline, CDR1 is SGHTS, CDR2 YDEGEE. The CDR3 is 15 amino acids. CDR3 residues: CASSLDGLAGYEQFF. The CDR3 DNA follows: TGTGCCAGCAGCTTGGATGGATTAGCGGGGTATGAGCAGTTCTTC.

This clonotype was recorded a few times. The chain employs TRBV20-1 and TRBJ2-7; D is possibly TRBD2 (5 bases). The germline gives CDR1 DFQATT, CDR2 SNEGSKA (reference sequence). The CDR3 is 15 residues long. Trimming removed 6 bases from V and 3 bases from J, with 21 bases in between. The DNA for the CDR3 is TGCAGTGCCATACCGTTTGTTCCCGGGATCTACGAGCAGTACTTC. It specifies CSAIPFVPGIYEQYF.

A single count supports this clonotype. This chain links TRBV9 with TRBJ2-5; 7 positions agree with TRBD1. CDR3 length: 14 residues. V lost 4 bases to trimming and J lost 4 bases; unmatched junction nucleotides: 7. Germline-derived CDR1 and CDR2 are SGDLS and YYNGEE. CDR3 bases: TGTGCCAGCAGCATAGGAGACAGGGTAGAGACCCAGTACTTC. Protein product: CASSIGDRVETQYF.

In regard to this clonotype: A much larger clone sits a single nucleotide away, making a read error possible. The chain carries TRBV27 and TRBJ2-7, with 8 bases lining up with TRBD1. The CDR3 covers 12 residues. Germline lookup yields CDR1 MNHEY and CDR2 SMNVEV (reference sequence). This CDR3 is CASRTGSNELYF. The CDR3 nucleotides read TGTGCCAGCCGGACAGGGTCGAATGAGCTGTACTTC.

The chain recombines TRBV7-9 with TRBJ2-1, with 8 bases aligning to TRBD1. CDR1 is SEHNR and CDR2 is FQNEAQ in the germline V gene (reference sequence). V was pared by 3 bases and J by 8 bases, with 9 bases of the junction left unmatched. This CDR3 is built from 15 residues. The CDR3 loop reads CASSFRQGQEYEQFF. Written as DNA, the CDR3 is TGTGCCAGCAGCTTTCGACAGGGGCAAGAGTATGAGCAGTTCTTC.

The V gene is TRBV6-1, the J gene TRBJ2-5, with D unresolved. This CDR3 has 14 residues. Trimming left V 8 bases short and J 5 bases short, with 18 bases between. CDR1 is MNHNS, CDR2 SASEGT, per germline. Here the CDR3 DNA reads TGTGCCAGCCGGACCGTCCTACGGATGGAGACCCAGTACTTC. This codes for CASRTVLRMETQYF.

This clonotype was detected only a few times. This chain links TRBV20-1 with TRBJ2-5; 8 nucleotides line up with TRBD1. The end of the DNA fits TRBJ2-7 better, so the J call may be wrong. Germline-derived CDR1 and CDR2 are DFQATT and SNEGSKA (reference sequence). This CDR3 is built from 14 residues. The chain's CDR3 is CSAQAGTGSYEQYF. CDR3 sequence (DNA): TGCAGTGCTCAAGCCGGGACAGGCAGTTACGAGCAGTACTTC.

CDR3 amino acids: CSAADKDHGYTF. CDR3 DNA sequence: TGCAGTGCTGCCGACAAGGACCATGGCTACACCTTC. This chain links TRBV20-1 with TRBJ1-2; D gene ambiguous. CDR3 length equals 12 residues. Germline values: CDR1 DFQATT, CDR2 SNEGSKA (reference sequence). V dropped 5 bases and J dropped 6 bases, with 13 bases sitting between them.

The genes are TRBV20-1 and TRBJ2-1, with 9 positions matching TRBD2. V dropped 2 bases and J dropped 7; count of bases not matched to a gene: 9. Germline CDR1 reads DFQATT; CDR2 reads SNEGSKA (reference sequence). The CDR3 loop spans 15 amino acids. DNA of the CDR3: TGCAGTGCTAGATCGGGCGGGGGGGCGCGGAATGAGCAGTTCTTC. Encoded protein: CSARSGGGARNEQFF.